The 28 T cell receptor beta chains given below trace back to one sample, sequenced in a study of blood T cell repertoires in COVID-19. Libraries were prepared by immunoSEQ multiplex PCR; TCRdb keeps only in-frame clonotypes and omits some of them. The data contain hundreds of thousands of clones, around 90% of them singletons. The sample was peripheral blood. Receptors were obtained from a woman aged 25-40 years with COVID-19, enrolled during active disease.

The CDR3 loop reads CASSVEIHNEQFF. The CDR3 DNA reads as TGTGCCAGCAGTGTAGAAATACACAATGAGCAGTTCTTC. V and J are TRBV2 and TRBJ2-1; D not certain. V was shortened by 4 bases and J by 5 bases, with 9 bases between the two germline ends. This CDR3 region has 13 residues. From germline, CDR1 is SNHLY and CDR2 FYNNEI.

The chain employs TRBV3-1 (or the pseudogene TRBV3-2) and TRBJ1-1, with 8 positions matching TRBD1. V gave up 3 bases and J gave up 9 bases; unmatched junction bases: 6. Germline V lookup: CDR1 LGHDT, CDR2 YNNKEL (reference sequence). This CDR3 is 13 amino acids long. CDR3 coding DNA: TGTGCCAGCAGCCAGGGAGGGGACAGGAAAGCTTTCTTT. Translation: CASSQGGDRKAFF.

This clone was observed a handful of times. This chain uses TRBV4-1 with TRBJ1-4, with D maybe TRBD1 (5 bases). This CDR3 is built from 14 residues. Germline loops: CDR1 MGHRA, CDR2 YSYEKL. The V end was cut by 4 bases, the J end by 3 bases, with 9 bases between. CDR3 amino acids: CASSPTVANEKLFF. The DNA of the CDR3 is TGCGCCAGCAGCCCGACAGTGGCTAATGAAAAACTGTTTTTT.

This chain uses TRBV7-2 with TRBJ2-5; a weak D match, TRBD1 (5 bases). This CDR3 has 15 residues. CDR1 and CDR2 (germline): SGHTA, FQGNSA. Trimming shortened V by 2 bases and J by 4 bases, and 14 bases separated the two germline ends. CDR3 nucleotide sequence: TGTGCCAGCAGCTTACCGACCCTAGGGGCAGAGACCCAGTACTTC. This codes for CASSLPTLGAETQYF.

The rearrangement links TRBV7-2 to TRBJ1-5; D is possibly TRBD1 (6 bases). This CDR3 comprises 15 residues. CDR1 SGHTA and CDR2 FQGNSA come from the germline V gene. V dropped 5 bases and J dropped 6 bases, with 17 bases sitting between them. As DNA, the CDR3 is TGTGCCAGCAGCCCCCAGGGGATCGGAAGTCAGCCCCAGCATTTT. This gives the protein CASSPQGIGSQPQHF.

V gene TRBV11-3 combines with J gene TRBJ2-4, with TRBD1 as a possible D gene (5 bases). The CDR3 sequence is 15 residues long. Trimming left V 6 bases short and J 1 base short, with 13 bases between. Germline lookup yields CDR1 SGHNT and CDR2 YENEEA. The CDR3 nucleotides read TGTGCCAGCAGTTTTCCATGGGGCGCCAAAAACATTCAGTACTTC. This translates into CASSFPWGAKNIQYF.

This chain joins TRBV5-4 and TRBJ2-6, with D perhaps matching TRBD1 (6 bases). Between the trimmed V and J ends, which lost 3 bases and 0 bases, there was a span of 13 bases. The CDR3 extends over 17 amino acids. Germline CDR1 and CDR2: SGHNT and YYREEE (reference sequence). CDR3 coding DNA: TGTGCCAGCAGCTGGGGGCCAGGGAACTCTGGGGCCAACGTCCTGACTTTC. Translation gives CASSWGPGNSGANVLTF.

The chain joins TRBV27 to TRBJ2-7, with D maybe TRBD1 (5 bases). Deletions cut 3 bases from V and 6 bases from J, with 18 bases between. This CDR3 contains 15 residues. Germline V lookup: CDR1 MNHEY, CDR2 SMNVEV (reference sequence). CDR3 bases: TGTGCCAGCAGTTTCGTCAGGGCTGGCGCTGGCGAGCAGTACTTC. Translated, it gives CASSFVRAGAGEQYF.

The chain combines TRBV2 with TRBJ1-2; D uncertain. V lost 8 bases and J lost 6, with 7 bases in between. CDR1 and CDR2 from the germline V gene are SNHLY and FYNNEI. CDR3 length: 10 residues. Here the CDR3 reads CASPYNGYTF. CDR3 nucleotides: TGTGCCAGCCCCTATAATGGCTACACCTTC.

The CDR3 loop is CASRTGLNTEAFF. CDR3 nucleotide sequence: TGCGCCAGCAGGACAGGGCTGAACACTGAAGCTTTCTTT. The rearrangement joins TRBV10-2 to TRBJ1-1; TRBD1 agrees at 7 bases. The CDR3 covers 13 residues. CDR1 and CDR2 from the germline V gene are WSHSY and SAAADI. J gave up 0 bases and V 6 bases, and 1 base lay outside the gene matches.

This clone is a singleton in its sample. The chain is built from TRBV15 and TRBJ2-1, with 10 bases lining up with TRBD2. Germline CDR1 is LNHNV and CDR2 is YYDKDF (reference sequence). The CDR3 length is 15 residues. V dropped 2 bases and J dropped 12; count of bases not matched to a gene: 10. CDR3 sequence: CATSRNSGGTGVQFF. The CDR3 DNA reads TGTGCCACCAGCAGAAATAGCGGGGGGACCGGGGTGCAGTTCTTC. The full variable domain, completed using reference TRBV15 and TRBJ2-1, is DAMVIQNPRYQVTQFGKPVTLSCSQTLNHNVMYWYQQKSSQAPKLLFHYYDKDFNNEADTPDNFQSRRPNTSFCFLDIRSPGLGDTAMYLCATSRNSGGTGVQFFGPGTRLTVL.

V and J are TRBV6-5 and TRBJ1-1; TRBD1 matches at 9 bases. In germline, CDR1 is MNHEY, CDR2 SVGAGI. The CDR3 is 15 residues long. With V trimmed by 4 bases and J by 4 bases, 7 bases remained unmatched. CDR3 nucleotide sequence: TGTGCCAGCAGTTCCTCGGGACAGGGAGGCACTGAAGCTTTCTTT. Residues: CASSSSGQGGTEAFF.

The chain carries TRBV23-1 and TRBJ2-5; TRBD2 is a possible D gene (6 bases). TRBV23-1 is an ORF, and what it does is uncertain. With 4 bases removed from V and 7 bases from J, the gap between germline ends came to 16 bases. The CDR3 is made up of 14 amino acids. The CDR3 spells CASSPPRGRGTQYF. The DNA of the CDR3 is TGCGCCAGCAGTCCTCCGCGGGGTCGAGGGACCCAGTACTTC.

This chain joins TRBV5-1 and TRBJ1-2; no reliable D call. The CDR3 covers 15 residues. V lost 4 bases to trimming and J lost 5 bases, with 18 bases between them. Germline CDR1 reads SGHRS; CDR2 reads YFSETQ. The CDR3 protein is CASSPVLSGGYGYTF. DNA for the CDR3: TGCGCCAGCAGCCCCGTCTTAAGCGGTGGGTATGGCTACACCTTC.

This clone has only one observation. V gene TRBV15 combines with J gene TRBJ2-5; D perhaps matches TRBD1 (7 bases). The CDR3 totals 14 residues. Trimming stripped 5 bases from V and 5 bases from J, with 15 bases between. Germline V gives CDR1 LNHNV, CDR2 YYDKDF (reference sequence). CDR3 region: CATSGFPGGETQYF. For the CDR3, the DNA is TGTGCCACCAGCGGCTTTCCAGGGGGGGAGACCCAGTACTTC. Supplemented by reference TRBV15 and TRBJ2-5, the full variable domain reads DAMVIQNPRYQVTQFGKPVTLSCSQTLNHNVMYWYQQKSSQAPKLLFHYYDKDFNNEADTPDNFQSRRPNTSFCFLDIRSPGLGDTAMYLCATSGFPGGETQYFGPGTRLLVL.

This sequence joins TRBV27 and TRBJ2-1, with 7 nucleotides matching TRBD2. The germline gives CDR1 MNHEY, CDR2 SMNVEV (reference sequence). V was pared by 11 bases and J by 5 bases, with 9 bases of the junction left unmatched. CDR3 size: 13 residues. The CDR3 loop reads CAGLGGRDNEQFF. The CDR3 coding sequence is TGTGCCGGGCTTGGGGGGAGGGACAATGAGCAGTTCTTC.

V is TRBV5-1 and J is TRBJ2-1; 11 bases match TRBD2. J lost 7 bases, V lost 4 bases, and 7 bases had no gene match. Germline V CDR1 and CDR2: SGHRS, YFSETQ. This CDR3 spans 15 amino acids. CDR3 DNA sequence: TGCGCCAGCAGCCAGAATCTAGCGGGGGGAAATGAGCAGTTCTTC. Its protein product is CASSQNLAGGNEQFF.

The chain is built from TRBV12-1 and TRBJ1-2; the D segment call TRBD1 is taken from the table without a DNA check. TRBV12-1 is reported as a pseudogene. The CDR3 consists of 14 residues. CDR3 sequence (DNA): TGTGCCAGCAGCTTGGCCCTCCACAACTATGGCTACACCTTC. This gives the protein CASSLALHNYGYTF.

V and J are TRBV4-2 and TRBJ2-5; possible D gene TRBD2, 5 bases. V was shortened by 3 bases and J by 5 bases, with 10 bases between the two germline ends. CDR1 and CDR2 from the germline V gene are LGHNA and YNFKEQ. CDR3 length: 13 residues. DNA of the CDR3: TGTGCCAGCAGCCAGGAGGCCGGGGAGACCCAGTACTTC. This sequence encodes CASSQEAGETQYF.

J is TRBJ1-4 and V is TRBV19, with 11 positions matching TRBD1. Trimming at V came to 6 bases and at J to 2 bases, leaving 5 bases not matched to a gene. Germline V gene sequence: CDR1 LNHDA, CDR2 SQIVND (reference sequence). The CDR3 extends over 16 amino acids. The CDR3 protein is CASSPDRGPTNEKLFF. In DNA, the CDR3 is TGTGCCAGTAGCCCGGACAGGGGGCCTACTAATGAAAAACTGTTTTTT.

The chain uses TRBV19 and TRBJ2-1, with D possibly matching TRBD2 (5 bases). Germline V gives CDR1 LNHDA, CDR2 SQIVND (reference sequence). The CDR3 is made up of 17 amino acids. V was trimmed by 6 bases and J by 7 bases, leaving 25 bases between them. The CDR3 DNA reads TGTGCCAGTAGCCAAGACCCTCCACTAGAGGCTATGAATGAGCAGTTCTTC. It is translated as CASSQDPPLEAMNEQFF.

The J gene is TRBJ1-4, the V gene TRBV3-1 (or the pseudogene TRBV3-2); 9 nucleotides line up with TRBD1. After removal of 1 base from V and 8 bases from J, the junction contained 5 bases not matched to a gene. Looked up from germline, CDR1 is LGHDT and CDR2 is YNNKEL (reference sequence). This CDR3 contains 15 residues. The CDR3 DNA follows: TGTGCCAGCAGCCAAGTTCAAGACAGGGGGGAAAAACTGTTTTTT. Amino acids: CASSQVQDRGEKLFF.

The chain recombines TRBV18 with TRBJ1-2; TRBD1 might be the D (6 bases). Trimming removed 2 bases from V and 4 bases from J, with 11 bases in between. Germline CDR1 is KGHSH and CDR2 is LQKENI. The length of the CDR3 is 14 residues. CDR3 loop: CASSPAGQSYGYTF. The CDR3 bases are TGTGCCAGCTCACCAGCCGGACAGAGCTATGGCTACACCTTC.

The rearrangement links TRBV28 to TRBJ2-4, with D maybe TRBD1 (5 bases). CDR1 MDHEN and CDR2 SYDVKM come from the germline V gene. The CDR3 spans 12 residues. Trimming removed 6 bases from V and 9 bases from J, with 12 bases in between. Here the CDR3 reads CASSAHRGIQYF. The CDR3 DNA reads as TGTGCCAGCAGCGCTCATAGGGGCATTCAGTACTTC.

This chain links TRBV21-1 with TRBJ1-6; the D segment call TRBD1 is taken from the table without a DNA check. TRBV21-1 is noted as a pseudogene. This CDR3 has 18 amino acids. CDR3 nucleotides: TGTGCCAGCAGCACCTATAACGGGACAGGGGGTCGGTATTCACCCCTCCACTTT. This sequence encodes CASSTYNGTGGRYSPLHF.

The chain employs TRBV28 and TRBJ1-5, with unresolved D. The V end lost 3 bases, the J end lost 6 bases, and 12 bases lay between the germline ends. There are 14 residues in the CDR3. Germline CDR1 is MDHEN and CDR2 is SYDVKM. This CDR3 reads CASSLGGLGQPQHF. CDR3 DNA: TGTGCCAGCAGTTTGGGTGGACTAGGTCAGCCCCAGCATTTT.

This chain links TRBV11-3 with TRBJ2-1; TRBD2 is a possible D gene (6 bases). Per germline, CDR1 SGHNT and CDR2 YENEEA. This CDR3 region has 16 residues. Deletions cut 2 bases from V and 3 bases from J, with 14 bases between. This CDR3 reads CASSLMAGFSYNEQFF. For the CDR3, the DNA is TGTGCCAGCAGCTTAATGGCGGGATTTAGCTACAATGAGCAGTTCTTC.

The chain joins TRBV5-1 to TRBJ2-5; D is perhaps TRBD1 (6 bases). V lost 4 bases to trimming and J lost 3 bases, with 10 bases between them. Germline V gene sequence: CDR1 SGHRS, CDR2 YFSETQ. The CDR3 is 13 amino acids. The CDR3 DNA follows: TGCGCCAGCAGCGTATACAGGGAAGAGACCCAGTACTTC. Its translation is CASSVYREETQYF.